This TCR beta chain was obtained from a study of blood T cell repertoires in COVID-19. The overall study: The United States, Italy and Spain supplied acute and convalescent COVID-19 samples.

CDR3 size: 17 residues. CDR1 LNHNV and CDR2 YYDKDF come from the germline V gene (reference sequence). V shed 0 bases, J shed 1 base, and the junction held 5 bases outside the gene matches. Authors' processing steps: Estimates of nucleated cell counts were drawn from the amplification of reference gene primers. Here immunoSEQ multiplex PCR was the method, and the copy in TCRdb shows in-frame clones only, minus some. That table gives V, J and clone size, and the DNA gave D and trimming. The repertoire holds fewer than 350,000 clones, with around 90% as singletons. Sequencing used PBMCs or T cells enriched from blood (not recorded which). This chain joins TRBV15 and TRBJ2-3; 9 bases fit TRBD1. This TCR derives from a woman in her twenties or thirties who had recovered from COVID-19. In nucleotides, the CDR3 is TGTGCCACCAGCAGAGAATTACAGGGGGCCGGCACAGATACGCAGTATTTT. It yields the protein CATSRELQGAGTDTQYF.